This T cell receptor (beta chain) came from a study of T cells expressing NK-cell markers. The CDR3 is 15 residues long. Germline V CDR1 and CDR2: KGHDR, SFDVKD. TCRdb re-called the 5' RACE reads and gives one entry per CDR3 protein, without DNA. The sample table includes a few hundred thousand distinct CDR3 sequences. The sequence derives from a man aged 18 to 29 in good health. The genes are TRBV24-1 and TRBJ1-1. The sample consisted of blood T cells: a sorted CD56 or NKG2C T cell subset, CD4+ or CD8+ T cells, or bulk PBMC T cells (not recorded which). CDR3: CATSDRKSPDSEAFF.